The following is a T cell receptor beta chain sequence with its context. Its cognate antigen has yet to be identified. Per-nucleotide qualities are absent, and no much larger clonotype sits a single base away. The CDR3 measures 14 amino acids from cysteine to phenylalanine. Only the CDR3 part of the read is kept: 42 bases, read in frame from the first base. A distance of 13 bases separates the germline ends of V and J, which lose 5 bases and 3 bases respectively. CDR1 is given as MNHEY and CDR2 as SMNVEV, both from the germline V gene (reference sequence). These data come from a study of shared clonotypes between healthy human individuals (dated by TCRdb to the early 2020s). Turning to the overall study: The cohort comprised a couple of women and a few men aged 18 to 49 years. For each donor, three plates each were used for CD4 naive and CD4 memory, two plates were used for CD8 naive, and one plate was used for CD8 memory. To estimate repertoire size and how much clonotypes are shared between individuals, the study performed deep sequencing of blood TCR repertoires from roughly five healthy adults. To increase sequencing depth and limit assay-specific biases, TCR repertoire library preparation and sequencing were carried out by different laboratories using diverse techniques. Per donor, leukapheresis produced somewhere between about 0.94 and 8.9 billion PBMCs. Overall study outcomes, separate from this receptor: Sampling was restricted to blood, and TCR repertoires in tissue are likely to differ from TCR repertoires in blood. Clonotypes shared by all four sorted-subset donors showed higher generation probabilities than non-shared clonotypes. Even with the large sequencing depth, rarefaction of the sorted-subset datasets indicated that sequencing was incomplete. Approximately 5% of naive CD4, 3% to 3.5% of naive CD8, approximately 2% of memory CD4, and over 0.35% of memory CD8 clonotypes were shared across several donors. Based on pairwise subsampling, the degree of clonotype sharing among donors was expected to be affected by sequencing depth. The small number of donors limited the genetic and exposure-history diversity represented. Naive subsets generally had larger estimated clonotype richness than memory subsets did.

Using the deep immunoSEQ assay, TCR CDR3 regions were amplified from genomic DNA by multiplex PCR. Genomic DNA extracted from each cell subset was distributed evenly over all wells of several immunoSEQ 96-well plates, and each plate served as one replicate. For sorted subsets, around 200 ng genomic DNA, equal to some 30,000 T cell genomes, was loaded into each replicate PCR. Purified libraries were measured with a Qubit 3.0 fluorometer, size-checked on a Bioanalyzer 2100, and measured again with the KAPA Library Quantification kit. Every immunoSEQ 96-well plate was sequenced on a separate single-read 150-cycle Illumina NextSeq 550 flow cell. The paper's processing steps were these. Because only junctional sequences without quality scores were contained in the immunoSEQ output, filtering matching that applied to full-length reads could not be performed. To assign V/J genes and CDR3, sequences were annotated against IMGT germline references using PyIR, a Python wrapper for IgBLAST v1.9. Any read was removed if the V/J assignment was weak (E-value above 1e-6), the CDR3 was missing, or the read contained stop codons, out-of-frame junctions, or ambiguous translated residues. V3J clonotypes were defined as sequences sharing the same inferred V gene, J gene, and CDR3 amino acid sequence. Percentage overlap between repertoires was computed as shared unique clonotypes divided by the size of the smaller repertoire. RTK rarefaction, the Chao1 estimator, and Recon v2.1 estimates of unobserved clonotypes were used to assess repertoire richness. Generation probabilities were computed with OLGA for all TCRbeta clonotypes obtained by the gDNA method from four donors. Here the immuneACCESS table is served through TCRdb, limited to in-frame sequences with V and J called. Missing clones are a known gap in these copies; in checked studies unresolved V genes cover under half, and the rest lacks a known reason. V and J calls and clone size follow that table, whereas D and trimming were derived from the DNA. This sample is represented by 600,000 to 700,000 clones; approximately 73% of them were singletons. In total, the top ten clones hold 1.5% to 2% of the sample.

Healthy HIV-negative adults with no recently reported acute infections or vaccinations were included as donors. Only Caucasian adults living in Nashville, Tennessee, USA were represented among the donors. Magnetic negative selection was used to enrich CD4+ T cells, after which naive cells were positively selected on CD45RA and the negative fraction became the memory subset. Blood was collected by leukapheresis, and PBMCs were isolated by Ficoll-Histopaque density gradient centrifugation and then cryopreserved in liquid nitrogen vapor phase. Analytical flow cytometry was used to check the purity and quantity of each magnetically sorted T cell population. Genomic DNA was isolated from every sorted fraction and measured by UV absorbance on a Nanodrop 2000c.

The rearrangement joined TRBV27 to TRBJ1-1; possibly the D gene is TRBD1, per 5 matching bases. The sequence came from a woman younger than 45 in good health. The sequenced material came from memory CD4+ T cells sorted from blood. The cell subset or site label of this sample denotes: CD45RA-negative fraction. This receptor carries the CDR3 CASSPRDLDTEAFF. The nucleotides read TGTGCCAGCAGTCCCCGGGACTTAGACACTGAAGCTTTCTTT.